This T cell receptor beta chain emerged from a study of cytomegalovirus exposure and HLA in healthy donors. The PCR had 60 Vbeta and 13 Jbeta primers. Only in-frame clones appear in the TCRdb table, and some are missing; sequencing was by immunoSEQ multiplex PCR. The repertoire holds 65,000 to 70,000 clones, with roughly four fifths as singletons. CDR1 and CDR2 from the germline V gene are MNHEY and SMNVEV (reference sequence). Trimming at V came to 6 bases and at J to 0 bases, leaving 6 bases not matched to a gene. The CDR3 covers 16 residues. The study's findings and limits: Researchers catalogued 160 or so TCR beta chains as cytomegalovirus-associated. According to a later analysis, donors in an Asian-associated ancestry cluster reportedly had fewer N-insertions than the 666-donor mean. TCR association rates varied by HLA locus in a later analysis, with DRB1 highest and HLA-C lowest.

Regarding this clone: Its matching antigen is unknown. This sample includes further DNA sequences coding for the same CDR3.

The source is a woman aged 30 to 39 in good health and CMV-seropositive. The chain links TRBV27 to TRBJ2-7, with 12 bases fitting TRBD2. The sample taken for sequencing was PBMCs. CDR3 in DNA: TGTGCCAGCAGAGGGCTAGCGGGAGGGCTCTCCTACGAGCAGTACTTC. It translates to CASRGLAGGLSYEQYF.